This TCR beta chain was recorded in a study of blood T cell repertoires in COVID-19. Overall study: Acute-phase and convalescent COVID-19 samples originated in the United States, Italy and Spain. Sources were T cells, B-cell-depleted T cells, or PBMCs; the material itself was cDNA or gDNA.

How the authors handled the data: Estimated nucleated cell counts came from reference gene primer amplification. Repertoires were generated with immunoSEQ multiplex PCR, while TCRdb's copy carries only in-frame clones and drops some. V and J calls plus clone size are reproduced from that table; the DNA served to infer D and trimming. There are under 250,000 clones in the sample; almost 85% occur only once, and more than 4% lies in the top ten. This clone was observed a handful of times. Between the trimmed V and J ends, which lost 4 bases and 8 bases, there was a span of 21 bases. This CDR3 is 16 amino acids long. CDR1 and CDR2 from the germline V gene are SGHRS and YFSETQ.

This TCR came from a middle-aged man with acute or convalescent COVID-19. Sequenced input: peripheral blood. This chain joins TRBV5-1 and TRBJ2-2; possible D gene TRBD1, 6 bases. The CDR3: CASSASGNRAVGELFF. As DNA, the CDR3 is TGCGCCAGCAGCGCTTCCGGGAACAGGGCCGTAGGGGAGCTGTTTTTT. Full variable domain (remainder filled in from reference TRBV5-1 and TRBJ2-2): KAGVTQTPRYLIKTRGQQVTLSCSPISGHRSVSWYQQTPGQGLQFLFEYFSETQRNKGNFPGRFSGRQFSNSRSEMNVSTLELGDSALYLCASSASGNRAVGELFFGEGSRLTVL.